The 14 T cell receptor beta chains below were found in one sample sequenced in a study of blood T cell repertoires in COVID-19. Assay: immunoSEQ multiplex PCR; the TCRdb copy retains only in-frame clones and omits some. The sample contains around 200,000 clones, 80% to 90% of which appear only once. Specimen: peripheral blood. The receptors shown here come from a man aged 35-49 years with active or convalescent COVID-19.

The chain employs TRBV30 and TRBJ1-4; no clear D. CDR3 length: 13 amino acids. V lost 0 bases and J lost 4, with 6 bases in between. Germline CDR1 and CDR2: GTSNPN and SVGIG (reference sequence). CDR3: CAWSVRLNEKLFF. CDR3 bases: TGTGCCTGGAGTGTACGACTTAATGAAAAACTGTTTTTT.

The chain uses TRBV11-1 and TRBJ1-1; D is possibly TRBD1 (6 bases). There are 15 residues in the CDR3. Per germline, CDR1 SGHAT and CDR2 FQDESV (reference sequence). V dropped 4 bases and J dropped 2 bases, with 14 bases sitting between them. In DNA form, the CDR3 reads TGTGCCAGCAGCTCGGGGGGCAGGGTAAACACTGAAGCTTTCTTT. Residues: CASSSGGRVNTEAFF.

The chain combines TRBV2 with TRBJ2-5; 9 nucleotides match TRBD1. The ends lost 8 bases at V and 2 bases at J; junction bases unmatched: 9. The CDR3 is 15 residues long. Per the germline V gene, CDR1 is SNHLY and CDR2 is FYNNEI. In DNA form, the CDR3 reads TGTGCCAGCGAAGCACAGGGGGCAGTTCAAGAGACCCAGTACTTC. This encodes CASEAQGAVQETQYF.

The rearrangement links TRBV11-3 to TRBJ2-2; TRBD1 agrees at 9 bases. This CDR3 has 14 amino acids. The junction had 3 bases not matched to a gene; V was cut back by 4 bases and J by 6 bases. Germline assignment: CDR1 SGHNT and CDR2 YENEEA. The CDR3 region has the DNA TGTGCCAGCAGCTGGGGACAGGGAGCCGGGGAGCTGTTTTTT. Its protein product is CASSWGQGAGELFF.

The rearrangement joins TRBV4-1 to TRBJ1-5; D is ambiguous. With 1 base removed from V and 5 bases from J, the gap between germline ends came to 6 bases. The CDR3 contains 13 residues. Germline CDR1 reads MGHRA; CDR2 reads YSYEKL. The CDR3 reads CASSQGGDQPQHF. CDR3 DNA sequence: TGCGCCAGCAGCCAAGGGGGAGATCAGCCCCAGCATTTT.

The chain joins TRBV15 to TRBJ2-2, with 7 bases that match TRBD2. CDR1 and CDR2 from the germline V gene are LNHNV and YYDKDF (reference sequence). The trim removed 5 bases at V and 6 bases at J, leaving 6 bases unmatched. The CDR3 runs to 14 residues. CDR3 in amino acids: CATSLLGGAGELFF. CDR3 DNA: TGTGCCACCAGCCTATTGGGGGGGGCCGGGGAGCTGTTTTTT.

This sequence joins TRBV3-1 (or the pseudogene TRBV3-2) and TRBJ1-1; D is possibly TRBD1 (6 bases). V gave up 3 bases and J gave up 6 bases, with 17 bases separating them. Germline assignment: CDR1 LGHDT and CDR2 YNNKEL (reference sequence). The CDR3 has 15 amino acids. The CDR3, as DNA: TGTGCCAGCAGCCAGGCGGGGGGGCTGGGATCTGAAGCTTTCTTT. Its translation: CASSQAGGLGSEAFF.

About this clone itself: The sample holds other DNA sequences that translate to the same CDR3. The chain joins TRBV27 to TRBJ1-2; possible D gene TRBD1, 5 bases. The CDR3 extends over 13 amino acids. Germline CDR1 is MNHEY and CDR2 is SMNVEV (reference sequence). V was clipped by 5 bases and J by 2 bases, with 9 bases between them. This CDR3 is CASSPQGNYGYTF. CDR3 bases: TGTGCCAGCAGTCCCCAGGGAAACTATGGCTACACCTTC.

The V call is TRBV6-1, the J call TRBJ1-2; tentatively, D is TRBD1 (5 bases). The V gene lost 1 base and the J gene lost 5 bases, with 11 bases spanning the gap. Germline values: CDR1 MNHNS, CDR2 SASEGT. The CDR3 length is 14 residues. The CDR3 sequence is CASSEGHRPYGYTF. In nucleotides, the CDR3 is TGTGCCAGCAGTGAAGGGCACAGGCCATATGGCTACACCTTC.

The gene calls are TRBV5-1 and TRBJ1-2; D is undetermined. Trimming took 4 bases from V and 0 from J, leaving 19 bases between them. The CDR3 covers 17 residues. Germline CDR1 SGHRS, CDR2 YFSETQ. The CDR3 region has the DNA TGCGCCAGCAGCACCCGAGCGGCGGACGCAGCTAACTATGGCTACACCTTC. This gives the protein CASSTRAADAANYGYTF. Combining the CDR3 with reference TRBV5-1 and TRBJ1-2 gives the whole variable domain KAGVTQTPRYLIKTRGQQVTLSCSPISGHRSVSWYQQTPGQGLQFLFEYFSETQRNKGNFPGRFSGRQFSNSRSEMNVSTLELGDSALYLCASSTRAADAANYGYTFGSGTRLTVV.

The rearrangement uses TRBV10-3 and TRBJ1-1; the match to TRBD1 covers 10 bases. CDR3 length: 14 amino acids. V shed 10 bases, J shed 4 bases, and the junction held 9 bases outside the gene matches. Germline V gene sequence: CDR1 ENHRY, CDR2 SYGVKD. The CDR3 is CATGQGQSGTEAFF. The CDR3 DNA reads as TGTGCCACGGGACAGGGGCAGAGTGGCACTGAAGCTTTCTTT.

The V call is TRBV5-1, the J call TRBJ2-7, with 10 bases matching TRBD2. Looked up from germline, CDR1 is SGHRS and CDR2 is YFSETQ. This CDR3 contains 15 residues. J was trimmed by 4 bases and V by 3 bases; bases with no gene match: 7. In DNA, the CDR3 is TGCGCCAGCAGCTCCGGGACTAGCGTACTATACGAGCAGTACTTC. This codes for CASSSGTSVLYEQYF.

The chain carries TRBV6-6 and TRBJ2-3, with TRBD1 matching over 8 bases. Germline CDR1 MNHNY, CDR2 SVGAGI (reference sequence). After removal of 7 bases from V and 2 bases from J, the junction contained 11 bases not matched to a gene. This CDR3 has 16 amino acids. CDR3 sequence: CASNNPGGADTDTQYF. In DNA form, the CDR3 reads TGTGCCAGCAACAACCCAGGGGGCGCCGACACAGATACGCAGTATTTT.

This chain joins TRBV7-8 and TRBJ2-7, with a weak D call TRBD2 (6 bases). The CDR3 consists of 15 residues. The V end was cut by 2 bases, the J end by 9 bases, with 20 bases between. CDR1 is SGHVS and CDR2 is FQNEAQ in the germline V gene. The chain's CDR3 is CASSLPDSYRGSQYF. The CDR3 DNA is TGTGCCAGCAGCTTACCCGACAGCTATCGGGGGTCGCAGTACTTC. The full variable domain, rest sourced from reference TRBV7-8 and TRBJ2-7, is GAGVSQSPRYKVAKRGQDVALRCDPISGHVSLFWYQQALGQGPEFLTYFQNEAQLDKSGLPSDRFFAERPEGSVSTLKIQRTQQEDSAVYLCASSLPDSYRGSQYFGPGTRLTVT.